The 32 T cell receptor beta chains below were found in one sample sequenced in a study of brain T cells in children with intractable seizures. Assay used: immunoSEQ multiplex PCR; TCRdb lists only in-frame clones, some missing. The table lists around 44,000 clones, around 90% of them singletons. Here the sequenced sample was peripheral blood, taken at surgery. These receptors were obtained from a girl aged 2-10 years with tuberous sclerosis and intractable seizures.

This rearrangement joins TRBV12-5 to TRBJ2-5; D tentatively reads TRBD1 or TRBD2 (5 bases each). Germline-derived CDR1 and CDR2 are LGHNT and FRNRAP. Trimming took 0 bases from V and 4 from J, leaving 12 bases between them. The CDR3 runs to 15 residues. This CDR3 reads CASGLVGVGAETQYF. CDR3 DNA sequence: TGTGCTAGTGGTTTGGTGGGGGTTGGGGCAGAGACCCAGTACTTC. Full variable domain (rest looked up from reference TRBV12-5 and TRBJ2-5): DARVTQTPRHKVTEMGQEVTMRCQPILGHNTVFWYRQTMMQGLELLAYFRNRAPLDDSGMPKDRFSAEMPDATLATLKIQPSEPRDSAVYFCASGLVGVGAETQYFGPGTRLLVL.

The chain recombines TRBV27 with TRBJ1-5; weak D call: TRBD1 (5 bases). The CDR3 covers 15 residues. Germline-derived CDR1 and CDR2 are MNHEY and SMNVEV (reference sequence). Trimming shortened V by 6 bases and J by 0 bases, and 12 bases separated the two germline ends. The CDR3 here is CASSPKGHSNQPQHF. The DNA for the CDR3 is TGTGCCAGCAGCCCAAAGGGGCATAGCAATCAGCCCCAGCATTTT.

The V and J genes are TRBV3-1 (or the pseudogene TRBV3-2) and TRBJ1-6; D might be TRBD1 (6 bases). V was trimmed by 4 bases and J by 10 bases, leaving 14 bases between them. Germline V gives CDR1 LGHDT, CDR2 YNNKEL (reference sequence). This CDR3 comprises 14 residues. The CDR3 is CASSPRQVGSPLHF. Here the CDR3 DNA reads TGTGCCAGCAGCCCCCGACAGGTTGGGTCACCCCTCCACTTT.

This chain uses TRBV24-1 with TRBJ1-4, with D unresolved. The CDR3 length is 14 residues. V shed 5 bases and J shed 7 bases, with 13 bases lying between them. CDR1 KGHDR and CDR2 SFDVKD come from the germline V gene. CDR3 loop: CATSAPEKPEKLFF. The CDR3 DNA follows: TGTGCCACCAGTGCCCCGGAGAAACCTGAAAAACTGTTTTTT.

The chain is built from TRBV11-2 and TRBJ2-1; 14 bases are a match to TRBD2. The CDR3 has 15 amino acids. The V and J ends lost 4 bases and 8 bases, in that order; junction bases with no gene match: 4. Germline V gene data show CDR1 as SGHAT and CDR2 as FQNNGV. CDR3 protein: CASSSGLAGVDEQFF. CDR3 DNA: TGTGCCAGCAGCTCGGGACTAGCGGGGGTCGATGAGCAGTTCTTC.

This chain uses TRBV5-1 with TRBJ1-3, with D unresolved. Trimming shortened V by 0 bases and J by 2 bases, and 3 bases separated the two germline ends. Germline V gene data show CDR1 as SGHRS and CDR2 as YFSETQ. The CDR3 consists of 13 residues. The CDR3, as DNA: TGCGCCAGCAGCTTGGCGGCTGGAAACACCATATATTTT. Its protein is CASSLAAGNTIYF.

The chain recombines TRBV19 with TRBJ2-5; D is perhaps TRBD1 (6 bases). The germline V gene has CDR1 LNHDA and CDR2 SQIVND (reference sequence). The germline V and J ends were trimmed by 9 bases and 2 bases, with 25 bases remaining between them. The CDR3 covers 17 residues. CDR3 nucleotides: TGTGCCAGCAACCCAAGATTCAGGGGAATTGTTCAAGAGACCCAGTACTTC. It specifies CASNPRFRGIVQETQYF.

V usage is TRBV5-1 and J usage is TRBJ2-2; 16 positions agree with TRBD2. The germline CDR1 and CDR2 sequences are SGHRS and YFSETQ. V was pared by 4 bases and J by 3 bases, with 9 bases of the junction left unmatched. CDR3 length: 19 residues. In nucleotides, the CDR3 is TGCGCCAGCAGCCCTACCGGGACTAGCGGGGGGGACGACACCGGGGAGCTGTTTTTT. This gives the protein CASSPTGTSGGDDTGELFF. The variable domain in full, completed from reference TRBV5-1 and TRBJ2-2, reads KAGVTQTPRYLIKTRGQQVTLSCSPISGHRSVSWYQQTPGQGLQFLFEYFSETQRNKGNFPGRFSGRQFSNSRSEMNVSTLELGDSALYLCASSPTGTSGGDDTGELFFGEGSRLTVL.

The rearrangement links TRBV6-1 to TRBJ1-5; no clear D gene. There are 15 residues in the CDR3. Germline V gives CDR1 MNHNS, CDR2 SASEGT. Deletions cut 3 bases from V and 2 bases from J, with 11 bases between. The CDR3 coding sequence is TGTGCCAGCAGTGACGGTGGGAAGGGCAATCAGCCCCAGCATTTT. It is translated as CASSDGGKGNQPQHF.

The V and J genes are TRBV4-1 and TRBJ2-3; possible D gene TRBD1, 6 bases. Germline CDR1 reads MGHRA; CDR2 reads YSYEKL. Between the trimmed V and J ends, which lost 1 base and 0 bases, there was a span of 8 bases. This CDR3 has 15 amino acids. The CDR3 here is CASSQATGSTDTQYF. The CDR3, as DNA: TGCGCCAGCAGCCAAGCGACAGGTAGCACAGATACGCAGTATTTT.

This chain connects TRBV5-4 to TRBJ1-5; 7 nucleotides match TRBD1. Germline-derived CDR1 and CDR2 are SGHNT and YYREEE (reference sequence). V lost 4 bases, J lost 6 bases, and 10 bases stayed unmatched. The CDR3 contains 15 residues. CDR3 sequence reads: CASSLGQTKCQPQHF. In nucleotides, the CDR3 is TGTGCCAGCAGCCTGGGACAGACCAAATGTCAGCCCCAGCATTTT.

The chain uses TRBV29-1 and TRBJ2-2; TRBD2 is a possible D gene (6 bases). The CDR3 length is 14 residues. Germline assignment: CDR1 SQVTM and CDR2 ANQGSEA. With 0 bases removed from V and 7 bases from J, the gap between germline ends came to 12 bases. In DNA form, the CDR3 reads TGCAGCGTTGAAGAAGGCGGGGTGGGCGGGGAGCTGTTTTTT. Protein product: CSVEEGGVGGELFF.

The genes are TRBV29-1 and TRBJ2-1; the D is unclear. Germline V gene data show CDR1 as SQVTM and CDR2 as ANQGSEA. The CDR3 is made up of 13 amino acids. Deletions cut 6 bases from V and 0 bases from J, with 9 bases between. The CDR3 DNA is TGCAGCGTCCTCCGAAGCTCCTACAATGAGCAGTTCTTC. Protein sequence: CSVLRSSYNEQFF.

The V gene is TRBV2, the J gene TRBJ1-2; possibly TRBD1 for D (6 bases). CDR1 and CDR2 from the germline V gene are SNHLY and FYNNEI. This CDR3 has 14 amino acids. The V end was cut by 5 bases, the J end by 3 bases, with 13 bases between. For the CDR3, the DNA is TGTGCCAGCAGTCTACAGGGCAGAGACTATGGCTACACCTTC. Translating gives CASSLQGRDYGYTF.

This chain joins TRBV3-1 (or the pseudogene TRBV3-2) and TRBJ2-3; 10 bases match TRBD2. This CDR3 comprises 16 residues. The germline CDR1 and CDR2 sequences are LGHDT and YNNKEL (reference sequence). J gave up 1 base and V 5 bases, and 6 bases lay outside the gene matches. The CDR3: CASSGLLAGGTDTQYF. The DNA for the CDR3 is TGTGCCAGCAGCGGACTCCTAGCGGGGGGCACAGATACGCAGTATTTT.

This clone was seen more than once but under ten times. This chain uses TRBV2 with TRBJ1-1; perhaps TRBD1 as D (5 bases). CDR3 length: 14 amino acids. The V gene's germline CDR1 is SNHLY and CDR2 FYNNEI. Trimming pared 5 bases from V and 2 bases from J, leaving 12 bases between. CDR3 in DNA: TGTGCCAGCAGTTTTGGGGCGGGTAACACTGAAGCTTTCTTT. Amino acid sequence: CASSFGAGNTEAFF.

The rearrangement links TRBV15 to TRBJ2-7; 9 bases agree with TRBD1. The junction had 4 bases not matched to a gene; V was cut back by 0 bases and J by 4 bases. The germline V gene encodes CDR1 LNHNV and CDR2 YYDKDF (reference sequence). The CDR3 covers 15 residues. The CDR3 spells CATSRDAGQGYEQYV. CDR3 sequence (DNA): TGTGCCACCAGCAGAGATGCAGGACAGGGGTACGAGCAGTACGTC.

This clone was seen only once. The CDR3, as DNA: TGTGCCAGCAGCTTCAATCCGGGACAGCAAGAGACCCAGTACTTC. Its protein is CASSFNPGQQETQYF. The chain employs TRBV4-2 and TRBJ2-5, with 7 bases matching TRBD1. The CDR3 has 15 residues. Germline V gene sequence: CDR1 LGHNA, CDR2 YNFKEQ. V shed 5 bases, J shed 2 bases, and the junction held 8 bases outside the gene matches.

The chain recombines TRBV7-6 with TRBJ1-1; D unresolved. CDR1 and CDR2 from the germline V gene are SGHVS and FNYEAQ. With 3 bases removed from V and 1 base from J, the gap between germline ends came to 6 bases. The CDR3 totals 13 residues. The CDR3 is CASSFLRNTEAFF. The CDR3 coding sequence is TGTGCCAGCAGCTTCCTTAGGAACACTGAAGCTTTCTTT. The full variable domain, its missing parts supplied by reference TRBV7-6 and TRBJ1-1, is GAGVSQSPRYKVTKRGQDVALRCDPISGHVSLYWYRQALGQGPEFLTYFNYEAQQDKSGLPNDRFSAERPEGSISTLTIQRTEQRDSAMYRCASSFLRNTEAFFGQGTRLTVV.

J is TRBJ2-7 and V is TRBV5-5; D not certain. V lost 4 bases to trimming and J lost 2 bases, with 13 bases between them. The germline V gene encodes CDR1 SGHKS and CDR2 YYEKEE (reference sequence). CDR3 size: 14 residues. The CDR3 loop reads CASSVAGRPYEQYV. CDR3 bases: TGTGCCAGCAGCGTCGCCGGCAGACCCTACGAGCAGTACGTC.

The chain is built from TRBV5-1 and TRBJ1-2, with no clear D. The V end lost 0 bases, the J end lost 4 bases, and 13 bases lay between the germline ends. The CDR3 consists of 15 residues. Germline V CDR1 and CDR2: SGHRS, YFSETQ. CDR3 sequence reads: CASSLGHSDSYGYTF. CDR3 coding DNA: TGCGCCAGCAGCTTGGGGCACAGTGACTCCTATGGCTACACCTTC.

In this sample, this clone turned up a few times. The V and J genes are TRBV6-5 and TRBJ1-6; D may be TRBD1 (6 bases). The germline V gene has CDR1 MNHEY and CDR2 SVGAGI. CDR3 size: 16 residues. V lost 0 bases, J lost 4 bases, and 10 bases lay in between. The CDR3 DNA reads TGTGCCAGCAGTTACTCACAGGGTGGTTATAATTCACCCCTCCACTTT. It translates to CASSYSQGGYNSPLHF.

V usage is TRBV5-6 and J usage is TRBJ1-4; D possibly corresponds to TRBD1 (5 bases). Trimming cost V 5 bases and J 1 base, with 21 bases left between them. Germline values: CDR1 SGHDT, CDR2 YYEEEE. The CDR3 is 18 residues long. CDR3 coding DNA: TGTGCCAGCAGGTTCGGAGGGAGGGGCGTTCGAACTAATGAAAAACTGTTTTTT. Encoded protein: CASRFGGRGVRTNEKLFF. Full variable domain (rest looked up from reference TRBV5-6 and TRBJ1-4): DAGVTQSPTHLIKTRGQQVTLRCSPKSGHDTVSWYQQALGQGPQFIFQYYEEEERQRGNFPDRFSGHQFPNYSSELNVNALLLGDSALYLCASRFGGRGVRTNEKLFFGSGTQLSVL.

The chain recombines TRBV27 with TRBJ2-4; 7 nucleotides match TRBD2. The CDR3 has 15 residues. CDR1 is MNHEY, CDR2 SMNVEV, per germline (reference sequence). The J segment lost 7 bases and the V segment lost 0 bases, leaving 6 bases of the junction unmatched. The CDR3 sequence is CASSLSLGGRNIQYF. Written as DNA, the CDR3 is TGTGCCAGCAGTTTATCGTTGGGAGGGAGGAACATTCAGTACTTC.

This sequence joins TRBV5-1 and TRBJ1-1; D is uncertain. CDR3 length: 15 amino acids. Germline V gives CDR1 SGHRS, CDR2 YFSETQ. With 2 bases removed from V and 3 bases from J, the gap between germline ends came to 14 bases. The CDR3 loop is CASSFTGSEYTEAFF. In DNA, the CDR3 is TGCGCCAGCAGCTTTACGGGTTCCGAATACACTGAAGCTTTCTTT. The full variable domain, in which reference TRBV5-1 and TRBJ1-1 provide the parts outside the CDR3, is KAGVTQTPRYLIKTRGQQVTLSCSPISGHRSVSWYQQTPGQGLQFLFEYFSETQRNKGNFPGRFSGRQFSNSRSEMNVSTLELGDSALYLCASSFTGSEYTEAFFGQGTRLTVV.

The chain combines TRBV30 with TRBJ1-4; D not resolved. The germline V and J ends were trimmed by 4 bases and 2 bases, with 8 bases remaining between them. The CDR3 consists of 13 residues. Germline V lookup: CDR1 GTSNPN, CDR2 SVGIG (reference sequence). The CDR3: CAWTRRTNEKLFF. The DNA for the CDR3 is TGTGCCTGGACAAGGAGGACTAATGAAAAACTGTTTTTT. Full variable domain (missing parts from reference TRBV30 and TRBJ1-4): SQTIHQWPATLVQPVGSPLSLECTVEGTSNPNLYWYRQAAGRGLQLLFYSVGIGQISSEVPQNLSASRPQDRQFILSSKKLLLSDSGFYLCAWTRRTNEKLFFGSGTQLSVL.

This rearrangement joins TRBV6-5 to TRBJ2-5; D not certain. The CDR3 has 14 residues. Germline V lookup: CDR1 MNHEY, CDR2 SVGAGI. The ends were cut back, 7 bases at V and 3 bases at J, with 15 bases in the middle. The CDR3 region has the DNA TGTGCCAGCAAGGACCTGCTCCCGGAAGAGACCCAGTACTTC. This codes for CASKDLLPEETQYF.

J is TRBJ1-1 and V is TRBV19; tentatively, D is TRBD1 (5 bases). The CDR3 consists of 14 residues. CDR1 is LNHDA, CDR2 SQIVND, per germline (reference sequence). V dropped 3 bases and J dropped 0 bases, with 8 bases sitting between them. The CDR3 bases are TGTGCCAGTAGTATTGGGGGTCTGAACACTGAAGCTTTCTTT. This encodes CASSIGGLNTEAFF.

Details on this clone: Other DNA sequences of this sample code for an identical CDR3. The chain uses TRBV5-1 and TRBJ1-2; no firm D call. V lost 0 bases, J lost 4 bases, and 4 bases lay in between. The CDR3 is 12 residues long. Germline V gives CDR1 SGHRS, CDR2 YFSETQ. The DNA for the CDR3 is TGCGCCAGCAGCTTGGCGGGCTATGGCTACACCTTC. This codes for CASSLAGYGYTF.

This clone was seen a single time. The rearrangement links TRBV24-1 to TRBJ2-2; 7 positions agree with TRBD2. CDR3 length: 16 amino acids. Trimming at V came to 2 bases and at J to 4 bases, leaving 6 bases not matched to a gene. Per the germline V gene, CDR1 is KGHDR and CDR2 is SFDVKD. The CDR3 nucleotides are TGTGCCACCAGTGATTGGGGGGGGTGCTGCACCGGGGAGCTGTTTTTT. Translated, it gives CATSDWGGCCTGELFF.

The V call is TRBV15, the J call TRBJ2-6; D remains ambiguous. This CDR3 has 15 residues. Germline CDR1 reads LNHNV; CDR2 reads YYDKDF (reference sequence). With 5 bases removed from V and 0 bases from J, the gap between germline ends came to 8 bases. The CDR3 nucleotides read TGTGCCACCAGCCCCGCAGGCTCTGGGGCCAACGTCCTGACTTTC. Protein: CATSPAGSGANVLTF.

The CDR3 protein is CAWSAFGQGNSPLHF. The DNA for the CDR3 is TGTGCCTGGAGTGCATTCGGACAGGGGAATTCACCCCTCCACTTT. This chain connects TRBV30 to TRBJ1-6, with 9 bases matching TRBD1. The CDR3 runs to 15 residues. The V gene's germline CDR1 is GTSNPN and CDR2 SVGIG (reference sequence). The V gene end was trimmed by 1 base and the J gene end by 7 bases; junction bases not matched to a gene: 5.